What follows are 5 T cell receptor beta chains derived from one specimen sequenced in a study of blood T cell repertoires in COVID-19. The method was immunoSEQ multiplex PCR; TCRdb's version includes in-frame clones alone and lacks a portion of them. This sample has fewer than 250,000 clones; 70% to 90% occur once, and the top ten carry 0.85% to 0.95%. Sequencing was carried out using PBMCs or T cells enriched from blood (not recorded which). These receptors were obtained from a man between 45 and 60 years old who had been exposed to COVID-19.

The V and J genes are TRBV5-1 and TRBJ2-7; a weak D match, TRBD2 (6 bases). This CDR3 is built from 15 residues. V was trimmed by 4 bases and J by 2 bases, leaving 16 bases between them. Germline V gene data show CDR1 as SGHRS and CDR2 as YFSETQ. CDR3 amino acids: CASSPGGGSPYEQYV. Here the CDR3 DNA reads TGCGCCAGCAGCCCGGGCGGAGGGAGCCCCTACGAGCAGTACGTC.

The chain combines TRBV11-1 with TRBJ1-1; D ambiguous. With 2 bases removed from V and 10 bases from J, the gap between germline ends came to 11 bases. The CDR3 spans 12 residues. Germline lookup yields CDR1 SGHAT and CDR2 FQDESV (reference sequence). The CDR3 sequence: CASSLLSGGAFF. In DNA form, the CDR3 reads TGTGCCAGCAGCTTACTGTCAGGTGGAGCTTTCTTT.

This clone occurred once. The CDR3 DNA sequence: TGTGCCAGCAGCCGGACAGGGGGAAACCGACCCACTGAAGCTTTCTTT. Translation gives CASSRTGGNRPTEAFF. The chain uses TRBV6-2 or TRBV6-3 and TRBJ1-1; 10 nucleotides agree with TRBD1. Trimming at V came to 6 bases and at J to 4 bases, leaving 11 bases not matched to a gene. CDR1 and CDR2 (germline): MNHEY, SVGEGT. The length of the CDR3 is 16 residues.

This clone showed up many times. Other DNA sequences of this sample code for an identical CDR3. CDR3 loop: CASSALQDTQYF. In DNA, the CDR3 is TGTGCCAGCAGCGCACTCCAAGATACGCAGTATTTT. The chain couples TRBV2 to TRBJ2-3; D gene unclear. Trimming stripped 6 bases from V and 5 bases from J, with 9 bases between. Germline-derived CDR1 and CDR2 are SNHLY and FYNNEI. The CDR3 is made up of 12 amino acids.

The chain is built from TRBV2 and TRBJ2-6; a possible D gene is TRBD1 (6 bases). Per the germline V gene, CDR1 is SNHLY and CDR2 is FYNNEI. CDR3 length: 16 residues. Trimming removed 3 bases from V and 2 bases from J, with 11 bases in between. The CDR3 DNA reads TGTGCCAGCAGTGATCTGGGGGCTGCTGGGGCCAACGTCCTGACTTTC. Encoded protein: CASSDLGAAGANVLTF.